The 13 T cell receptor beta chains below all came from one sample that was sequenced in a study of graft-versus-host responses after intestinal transplantation. Produced via immunoSEQ multiplex PCR; TCRdb's table is partial and in-frame only. The sample yields about 86,000 clones, roughly nine tenths seen once. Their specific antigens are unknown. Sequences were derived from unstimulated CD8+ T cells sorted from spleen or lymph node cells, sampled before intestinal transplant. The origin of the receptors is a human donor who received an intestinal transplant.

The V gene is TRBV10-3, the J gene TRBJ2-1, with D perhaps matching TRBD2 (5 bases). V was clipped by 4 bases and J by 5 bases, with 12 bases between them. Germline CDR1 reads ENHRY; CDR2 reads SYGVKD. The CDR3 covers 14 residues. CDR3 nucleotides: TGTGCCATCAGTGGAGGTTCGGGGAACAATGAGCAGTTCTTC. Its protein product is CAISGGSGNNEQFF.

The rearrangement uses TRBV28 and TRBJ2-7; possible D gene TRBD1, 7 bases. CDR1 MDHEN and CDR2 SYDVKM come from the germline V gene. V shed 7 bases and J shed 1 base, with 17 bases lying between them. The CDR3 covers 15 residues. The CDR3 nucleotides read TGTGCCAGCAAAGAGCAGGGGGGCGTTTCCTACGAGCAGTACTTC. Translation: CASKEQGGVSYEQYF.

This chain connects TRBV27 to TRBJ1-1; no reliable D call. CDR1 is MNHEY and CDR2 is SMNVEV in the germline V gene (reference sequence). The CDR3 length is 13 residues. Trimming shortened V by 3 bases and J by 4 bases, and 9 bases separated the two germline ends. The CDR3 DNA sequence: TGTGCCAGCAGTTTCGGGTTGAGCACTGAAGCTTTCTTT. This gives the protein CASSFGLSTEAFF.

The chain has TRBV29-1 and TRBJ2-7, with TRBD2 as a possible D gene (5 bases). The CDR3 loop spans 13 amino acids. Germline V gives CDR1 SQVTM, CDR2 ANQGSEA. V lost 7 bases to trimming and J lost 0 bases, with 13 bases between them. The CDR3 sequence is CSARTGSSYEQYF. The CDR3, as DNA: TGCAGCGCCCGGACGGGGAGCTCCTACGAGCAGTACTTC.

The J gene is TRBJ1-2, the V gene TRBV9; D is uncertain. With 0 bases removed from V and 0 bases from J, the gap between germline ends came to 6 bases. This CDR3 is built from 14 residues. Germline CDR1 reads SGDLS; CDR2 reads YYNGEE. The CDR3 DNA reads as TGTGCCAGCAGCGTAGTACCAGCTAACTATGGCTACACCTTC. Translation: CASSVVPANYGYTF.

This clone was seen a single time. The gene calls are TRBV7-9 and TRBJ2-1, with D perhaps matching TRBD1 (5 bases). Germline V gives CDR1 SEHNR, CDR2 FQNEAQ (reference sequence). This CDR3 is built from 14 residues. V was shortened by 4 bases and J by 5 bases, with 12 bases between the two germline ends. The CDR3 DNA reads TGTGCCAGCAGCTCTACGACAGTTAACAATGAGCAGTTCTTC. It encodes CASSSTTVNNEQFF.

The CDR3 loop reads CASSLLRRGFLDEQFF. The CDR3 DNA reads as TGTGCCAGCAGCCTGCTCCGCAGGGGTTTCTTGGATGAGCAGTTCTTC. The chain carries TRBV28 and TRBJ2-1, with D possibly being TRBD1 (6 bases). The CDR3 runs to 16 residues. Trimming removed 6 bases from V and 8 bases from J, with 23 bases in between. Germline V gene sequence: CDR1 MDHEN, CDR2 SYDVKM. The complete variable domain, with remaining parts taken from reference TRBV28 and TRBJ2-1, reads DVKVTQSSRYLVKRTGEKVFLECVQDMDHENMFWYRQDPGLGLRLIYFSYDVKMKEKGDIPEGYSVSREKKERFSLILESASTNQTSMYLCASSLLRRGFLDEQFFGPGTRLTVL.

V is TRBV2 and J is TRBJ1-1; 8 nucleotides agree with TRBD1. Trimming cost V 3 bases and J 6 bases; bases outside gene matches: 9. The CDR3 has 15 amino acids. The germline gives CDR1 SNHLY, CDR2 FYNNEI. CDR3 sequence: CASSDRTGRHAEAFF. In nucleotides, the CDR3 is TGTGCCAGCAGTGATCGGACAGGGAGACACGCTGAAGCTTTCTTT. The complete variable domain, with remaining parts taken from reference TRBV2 and TRBJ1-1, reads EPEVTQTPSHQVTQMGQEVILRCVPISNHLYFYWYRQILGQKVEFLVSFYNNEISEKSEIFDDQFSVERPDGSNFTLKIRSTKLEDSAMYFCASSDRTGRHAEAFFGQGTRLTVV.

The genes are TRBV4-1 and TRBJ2-3; no clear D gene. Trimming left V 0 bases short and J 6 bases short, with 22 bases between. The CDR3 is 18 amino acids. The germline V gene encodes CDR1 MGHRA and CDR2 YSYEKL. The CDR3 loop is CASSQEGETFGGEDTQYF. The CDR3 nucleotides read TGCGCCAGCAGCCAAGAAGGCGAGACTTTCGGCGGTGAGGATACGCAGTATTTT.

DNA of the CDR3: TGTGCCAGCAGCTGGACAGGGGAATACGAGCAGTACTTC. It translates to CASSWTGEYEQYF. This sequence joins TRBV11-2 and TRBJ2-7; 9 bases map to TRBD1. This CDR3 is built from 13 residues. The V gene's germline CDR1 is SGHAT and CDR2 FQNNGV. V was clipped by 4 bases and J by 4 bases; unmatched bases: 2.

The chain carries TRBV18 and TRBJ2-1; 11 bases match TRBD1. V trimming: 6 bases; J trimming: 2 bases; junction bases outside the gene matches: 9. This CDR3 contains 17 residues. Germline V gene lookup returns CDR1 KGHSH and CDR2 LQKENI. CDR3 sequence reads: CASSTRDRGNTYNEQFF. In DNA form, the CDR3 reads TGTGCCAGCTCCACCCGGGACAGGGGGAACACCTACAATGAGCAGTTCTTC.

The V gene is TRBV2, the J gene TRBJ1-1; D is ambiguous. This CDR3 has 12 residues. CDR1 and CDR2 (germline): SNHLY, FYNNEI. Trimming left V 6 bases short and J 1 base short, with 6 bases between. The CDR3 coding sequence is TGTGCCAGCAGCGACTGGAACACTGAAGCTTTCTTT. Protein product: CASSDWNTEAFF.

The CDR3 reads CASSLGQGEGYEQYF. In DNA form, the CDR3 reads TGTGCCAGCAGCTTGGGACAGGGGGAAGGCTACGAGCAGTACTTC. The chain links TRBV6-5 to TRBJ2-7; TRBD1 aligns across 11 bases. After removal of 6 bases from V and 3 bases from J, the junction contained 7 bases not matched to a gene. Germline V gene lookup returns CDR1 MNHEY and CDR2 SVGAGI. The CDR3 totals 15 residues.